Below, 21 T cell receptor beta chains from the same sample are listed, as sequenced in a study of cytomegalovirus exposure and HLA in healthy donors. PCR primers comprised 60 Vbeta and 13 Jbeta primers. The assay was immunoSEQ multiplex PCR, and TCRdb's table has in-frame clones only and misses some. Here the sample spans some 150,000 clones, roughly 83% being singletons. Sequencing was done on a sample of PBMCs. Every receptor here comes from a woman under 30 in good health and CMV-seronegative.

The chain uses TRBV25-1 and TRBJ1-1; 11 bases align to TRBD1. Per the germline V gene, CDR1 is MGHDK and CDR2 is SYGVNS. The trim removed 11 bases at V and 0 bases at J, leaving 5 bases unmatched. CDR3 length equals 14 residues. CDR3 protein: CAAGGQGVNTEAFF. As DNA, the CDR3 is TGTGCCGCAGGGGGACAGGGGGTGAACACTGAAGCTTTCTTT.

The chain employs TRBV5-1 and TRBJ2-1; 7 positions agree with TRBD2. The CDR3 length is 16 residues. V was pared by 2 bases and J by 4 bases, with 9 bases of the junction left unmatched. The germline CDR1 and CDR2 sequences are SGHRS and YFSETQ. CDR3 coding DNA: TGCGCCAGCAGCTTCGTAGCGGGTTTGGCTTACAATGAGCAGTTCTTC. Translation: CASSFVAGLAYNEQFF.

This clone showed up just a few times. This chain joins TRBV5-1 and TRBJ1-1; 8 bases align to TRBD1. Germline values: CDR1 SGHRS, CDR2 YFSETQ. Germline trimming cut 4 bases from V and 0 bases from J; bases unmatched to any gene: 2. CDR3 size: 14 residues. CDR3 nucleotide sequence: TGCGCCAGCAGCCAGGGGGCCCTGAACACTGAAGCTTTCTTT. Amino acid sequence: CASSQGALNTEAFF.

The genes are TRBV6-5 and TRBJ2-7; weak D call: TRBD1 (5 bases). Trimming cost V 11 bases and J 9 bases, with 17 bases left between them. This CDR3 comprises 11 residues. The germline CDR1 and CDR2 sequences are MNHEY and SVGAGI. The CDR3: CAAFGAQGQYF. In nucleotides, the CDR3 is TGTGCCGCTTTTGGGGCCCAGGGGCAGTACTTC.

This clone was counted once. In DNA, the CDR3 is TGTGCCAGCAGTTTTAATGGTAGGACAGGCCAAAGCAATCAGCCCCAGCATTTT. It yields the protein CASSFNGRTGQSNQPQHF. The V and J genes are TRBV27 and TRBJ1-5; 7 nucleotides match TRBD1. Germline values: CDR1 MNHEY, CDR2 SMNVEV (reference sequence). The CDR3 is made up of 18 amino acids. The junction had 12 bases not matched to a gene; V was cut back by 3 bases and J by 1 base.

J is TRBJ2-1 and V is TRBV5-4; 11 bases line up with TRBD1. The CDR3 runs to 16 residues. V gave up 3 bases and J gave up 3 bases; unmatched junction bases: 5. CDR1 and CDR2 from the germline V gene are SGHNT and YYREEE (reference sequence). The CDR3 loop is CASSYGTGGSYNEQFF. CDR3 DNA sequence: TGTGCCAGCAGCTATGGGACAGGGGGGAGCTACAATGAGCAGTTCTTC. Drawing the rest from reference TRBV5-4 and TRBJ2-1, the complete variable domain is ETGVTQSPTHLIKTRGQQVTLRCSSQSGHNTVSWYQQALGQGPQFIFQYYREEENGRGNFPPRFSGLQFPNYSSELNVNALELDDSALYLCASSYGTGGSYNEQFFGPGTRLTVL.

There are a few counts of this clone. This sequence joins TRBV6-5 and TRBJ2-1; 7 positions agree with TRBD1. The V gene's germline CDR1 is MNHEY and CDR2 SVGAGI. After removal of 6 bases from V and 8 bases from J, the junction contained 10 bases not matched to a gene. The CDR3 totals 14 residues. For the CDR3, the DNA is TGTGCCAGCAGCCGAACCAGGGGGAGCGATGAGCAGTTCTTC. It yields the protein CASSRTRGSDEQFF.

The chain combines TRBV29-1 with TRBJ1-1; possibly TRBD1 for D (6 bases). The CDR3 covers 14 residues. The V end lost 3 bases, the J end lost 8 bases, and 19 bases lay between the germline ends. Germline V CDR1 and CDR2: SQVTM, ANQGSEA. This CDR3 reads CSVDRDTVNREAFF. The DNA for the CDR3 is TGCAGCGTTGATCGGGACACGGTGAACAGAGAAGCTTTCTTT.

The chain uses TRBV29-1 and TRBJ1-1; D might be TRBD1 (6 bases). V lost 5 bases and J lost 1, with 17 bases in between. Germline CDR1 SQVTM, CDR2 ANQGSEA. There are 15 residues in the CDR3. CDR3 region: CSVRGTRVSNTEAFF. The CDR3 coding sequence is TGCAGCGTTAGGGGGACCAGGGTTTCGAACACTGAAGCTTTCTTT.

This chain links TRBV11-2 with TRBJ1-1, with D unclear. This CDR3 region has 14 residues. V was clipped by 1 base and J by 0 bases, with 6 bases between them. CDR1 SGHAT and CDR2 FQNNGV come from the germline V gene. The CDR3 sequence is CASSLGPVNTEAFF. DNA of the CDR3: TGTGCCAGCAGCTTAGGCCCGGTGAACACTGAAGCTTTCTTT.

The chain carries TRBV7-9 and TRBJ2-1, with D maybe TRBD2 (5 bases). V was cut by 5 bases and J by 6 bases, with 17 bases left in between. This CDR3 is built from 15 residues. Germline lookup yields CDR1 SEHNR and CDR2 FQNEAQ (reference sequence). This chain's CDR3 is CASSPTTRPINEQFF. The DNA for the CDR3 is TGTGCCAGCAGCCCCACTACTAGGCCCATCAATGAGCAGTTCTTC.

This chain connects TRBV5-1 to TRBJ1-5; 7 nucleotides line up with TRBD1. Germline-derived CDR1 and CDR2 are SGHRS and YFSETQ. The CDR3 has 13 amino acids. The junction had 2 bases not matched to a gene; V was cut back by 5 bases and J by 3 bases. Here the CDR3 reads CASRGQINQPQHF. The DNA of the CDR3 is TGCGCCAGCAGGGGACAGATCAATCAGCCCCAGCATTTT.

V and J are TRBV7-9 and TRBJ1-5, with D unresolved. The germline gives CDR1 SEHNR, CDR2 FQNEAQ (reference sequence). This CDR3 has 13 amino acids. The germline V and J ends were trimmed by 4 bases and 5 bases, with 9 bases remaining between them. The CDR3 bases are TGTGCCAGCAGCTACCGAATAGATCAGCCCCAGCATTTT. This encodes CASSYRIDQPQHF.

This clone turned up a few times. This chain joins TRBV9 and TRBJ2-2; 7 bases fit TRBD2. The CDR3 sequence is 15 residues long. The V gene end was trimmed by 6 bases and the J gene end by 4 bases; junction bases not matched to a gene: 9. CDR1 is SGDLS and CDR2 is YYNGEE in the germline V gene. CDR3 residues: CASTPRDYLTGELFF. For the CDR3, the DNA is TGTGCCAGCACCCCACGGGACTACCTCACCGGGGAGCTGTTTTTT.

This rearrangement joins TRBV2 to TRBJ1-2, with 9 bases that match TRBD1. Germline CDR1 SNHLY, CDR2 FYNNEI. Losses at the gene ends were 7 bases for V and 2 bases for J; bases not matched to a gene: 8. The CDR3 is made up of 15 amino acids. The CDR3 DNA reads TGTGCCAGCAATCCGGACAGGGGCATCAACTATGGCTACACCTTC. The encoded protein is CASNPDRGINYGYTF.

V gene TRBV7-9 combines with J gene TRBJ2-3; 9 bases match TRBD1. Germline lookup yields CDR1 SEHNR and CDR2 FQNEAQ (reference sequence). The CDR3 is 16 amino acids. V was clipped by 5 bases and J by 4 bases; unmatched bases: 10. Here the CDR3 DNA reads TGTGCCAGCAGCCCCAGAGGACAGGGGATGGCAGATACGCAGTATTTT. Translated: CASSPRGQGMADTQYF. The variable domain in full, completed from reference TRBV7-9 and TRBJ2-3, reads DTGVSQNPRHKITKRGQNVTFRCDPISEHNRLYWYRQTLGQGPEFLTYFQNEAQLEKSRLLSDRFSAERPKGSFSTLEIQRTEQGDSAMYLCASSPRGQGMADTQYFGPGTRLTVL.

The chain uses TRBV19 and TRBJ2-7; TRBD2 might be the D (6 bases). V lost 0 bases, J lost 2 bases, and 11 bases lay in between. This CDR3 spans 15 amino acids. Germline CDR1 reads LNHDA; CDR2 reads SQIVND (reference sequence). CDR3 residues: CASSIEEGQAYEQYF. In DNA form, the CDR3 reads TGTGCCAGTAGTATAGAGGAGGGCCAGGCCTACGAGCAGTACTTC.

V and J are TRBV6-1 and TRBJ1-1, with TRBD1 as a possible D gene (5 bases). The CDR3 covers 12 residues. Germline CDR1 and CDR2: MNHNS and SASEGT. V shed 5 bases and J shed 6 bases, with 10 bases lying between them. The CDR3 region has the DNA TGTGCCAGCAGTCCCAGGGTCGCTGAAGCTTTCTTT. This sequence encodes CASSPRVAEAFF.

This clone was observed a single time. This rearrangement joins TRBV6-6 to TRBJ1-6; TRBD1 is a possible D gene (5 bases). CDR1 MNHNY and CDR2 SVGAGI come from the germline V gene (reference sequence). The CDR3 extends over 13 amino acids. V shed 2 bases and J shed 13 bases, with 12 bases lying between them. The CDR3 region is CASSYRQTAPLHF. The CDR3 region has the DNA TGTGCCAGCAGTTACCGACAGACAGCGCCCCTCCACTTT.

The CDR3 is CASSPLGGVGDTQYF. In nucleotides, the CDR3 is TGTGCCAGCTCACCACTCGGCGGGGTCGGCGATACGCAGTATTTT. The rearrangement joins TRBV18 to TRBJ2-3; possible D gene TRBD2, 6 bases. The CDR3 is 15 residues long. Trimming cost V 1 base and J 6 bases, with 14 bases left between them. Germline-derived CDR1 and CDR2 are KGHSH and LQKENI.

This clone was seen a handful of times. This CDR3 is CASSDRGGSGNTIYF. DNA for the CDR3: TGTGCCAGCAGTGACAGGGGAGGCTCTGGAAACACCATATATTTT. The rearrangement uses TRBV27 and TRBJ1-3; 8 positions match TRBD1. Germline CDR1 is MNHEY and CDR2 is SMNVEV (reference sequence). V gave up 5 bases and J gave up 0 bases; unmatched junction bases: 3. The CDR3 consists of 15 residues.